This note documents a single T cell receptor beta chain sequence. The antigen is unknown. The record originates from a study of T cell repertoires in cytomegalovirus infection. Study in general: CMV infection plus the matching HLA type was flagged by public TCR beta signatures. General study findings and limits: The ex vivo response was dominated by HLA-C-restricted CMV-specific TCR beta clonotypes. Totalled public TCR beta family frequency picked out people who carried CMV plus the relevant HLA.

From the reads, TCRdb called clonotypes with MiXCR, one entry per CDR3 protein. The data contain around 300,000 distinct CDR3 sequences, roughly 26% of them singletons. The CDR3 consists of 14 residues. J lost 8 bases, V lost 6 bases, and 9 bases had no gene match. Per the germline V gene, CDR1 is SNHLY and CDR2 is FYNNEI. This receptor was obtained from a human donor in good health (CMV status not recorded). Some clones in this sample may be carry-over from other donors' samples. The sequenced sample consisted of PBMCs. The chain recombines TRBV2 with TRBJ1-4; 7 positions agree with TRBD1. The CDR3 region has the DNA TGTGCCAGCAGGATCCACAGGGGTGAAGAAAAACTGTTTTTT. Amino acids: CASRIHRGEEKLFF.